This T cell receptor (beta chain) was identified during a study of vaccination and CD4 T cells after COVID-19. Germline assignment: CDR1 SGHKS and CDR2 YYEKEE (reference sequence). The CDR3 spans 16 residues. Trimming cost V 4 bases and J 2 bases, with 19 bases left between them. Concerning this clonotype itself: Its antigen remains unidentified.

The time point was: late sampling 161 to 241 days after vaccination in a few convalescent patients. As for treatment: roughly ten-day PBMC culture with coronavirus spike peptide pools or control peptides (ViraFEST assay). The Oncomine TCR Beta short-read assay sequenced DNA from cultured CD4+ T cells. TCRdb passed the PCR reads through MiXCR, listing each CDR3 protein once. The sample contains about 22,000 distinct CDR3 sequences, roughly 50% of which appear only once. The sample in question was CD4+ T cells from blood, cultured in vitro, obtained about 7 months after SARS-CoV-2 vaccination. This receptor was obtained from a human donor who had recovered from COVID-19. The chain couples TRBV5-5 to TRBJ2-7, with D perhaps matching TRBD1 (7 bases). The CDR3 DNA follows: TGTGCCAGCAGCGCCCCCCCTTCAGGGGGGCCCTACGAGCAGTACTTC. Translation gives CASSAPPSGGPYEQYF.